The source of this T cell receptor (beta chain) is a study of identifying expanded T cells in peripheral blood. In the case of this clone: The antigen remains undetermined.

During the collection period, no donor immune events like infections were recorded. Sequencing used immunoSEQ multiplex PCR; TCRdb keeps in-frame clones, though not all of them. The sample consists of over 70,000 clones, more than 70% of them appearing once. From germline, CDR1 is LGHNA and CDR2 YSLEER. V was trimmed by 0 bases and J by 0 bases, leaving 8 bases between them. The CDR3 is 15 amino acids. Findings and caveats of the study: Clone count variance between roughly 2-week samples rose with total template count. Technical replicates showed roughly 1.2 changed clones; two weeks roughly 16; four weeks 19.

V is TRBV4-3 and J is TRBJ1-2; D is possibly TRBD1 (5 bases). The sequencing input was blood. The TCR originated in a person aged 18 to 75 in good health. In nucleotides, the CDR3 is TGCGCCAGCAGCCAAGATTGGGACTCTAACTATGGCTACACCTTC. Amino acid sequence: CASSQDWDSNYGYTF.